These 19 T cell receptor beta chains were all obtained from the same sample, sequenced in a study of blood T cells in healthy people across ages. The second PCR ran about 7 to 12 cycles with a sample-barcoded 5' primer and J-beta primers. Using its own MiXCR run on the 5' RACE reads, TCRdb lists one record per CDR3 protein. The sample has about 680,000 distinct CDR3 sequences; about 52% are singletons. The sequenced sample was blood. These receptors originate from a woman in her sixties or seventies in good health.

The chain has TRBV9 and TRBJ2-1; 14 bases are a match to TRBD2. Looked up from germline, CDR1 is SGDLS and CDR2 is YYNGEE. The CDR3 extends over 19 amino acids. V shed 1 base and J 8 bases; nucleotides not matched to a gene: 14. The CDR3 sequence is CASSVPTRRLAGGPDEQFF. CDR3 coding DNA: TGTGCCAGCAGCGTACCTACCCGTCGACTAGCGGGAGGGCCGGATGAGCAGTTCTTC.

V gene TRBV6-2 or TRBV6-3 combines with J gene TRBJ2-5; TRBD2 matches at 11 bases. The end of the DNA aligns better with TRBJ2-7, so the J call may be wrong. In germline, CDR1 is MNHEY, CDR2 SVGEGT. The CDR3 has 16 amino acids. The CDR3 DNA follows: TGTGCCAGTAGTGGCGGACTAGCGGGTATTCCCTACGAGCAGTACTTC. It translates to CASSGGLAGIPYEQYF.

This clonotype was detected a few times. This chain connects TRBV5-1 to TRBJ2-5; D is ambiguous. This CDR3 has 11 amino acids. Per germline, CDR1 SGHRS and CDR2 YFSETQ. Trimming stripped 4 bases from V and 3 bases from J, with 4 bases between. CDR3 sequence reads: CASSIEETQYF. As DNA, the CDR3 is TGCGCCAGCAGCATTGAAGAGACCCAGTACTTC.

This clonotype occurred a few times. V usage is TRBV7-2 and J usage is TRBJ2-3; TRBD2 agrees at 12 bases. This CDR3 comprises 15 residues. Germline values: CDR1 SGHTA, CDR2 FQGNSA. V shed 3 bases and J 6 bases; nucleotides not matched to a gene: 4. The CDR3 is CASSLSGTSGDTQYF. The CDR3, as DNA: TGTGCCAGCAGCTTGAGCGGGACTAGCGGGGATACGCAGTATTTT.

V usage is TRBV20-1 and J usage is TRBJ2-5; a weak D match, TRBD1 (5 bases). Per germline, CDR1 DFQATT and CDR2 SNEGSKA (reference sequence). V lost 3 bases and J lost 2, with 13 bases in between. This CDR3 is 14 amino acids long. CDR3 bases: TGCAGTGCTAGGGACCTCAGGGTTCAAGAGACCCAGTACTTC. It yields the protein CSARDLRVQETQYF.

The J gene is TRBJ2-1, the V gene TRBV20-1; 10 nucleotides match TRBD2. Germline CDR1 DFQATT, CDR2 SNEGSKA (reference sequence). The CDR3 is 16 residues long. Germline trimming cut 2 bases from V and 3 bases from J; bases unmatched to any gene: 7. In DNA, the CDR3 is TGCAGTGCTAGACACCCAGGACTAGCGGACTACAATGAGCAGTTCTTC. It encodes CSARHPGLADYNEQFF.

This clonotype appeared a few times. The chain combines TRBV11-2 with TRBJ2-7; D is ambiguous. Germline CDR1 SGHAT, CDR2 FQNNGV. This CDR3 contains 14 residues. The V end was cut by 5 bases, the J end by 0 bases, with 11 bases between. CDR3 in amino acids: CASSPRYSSYEQYF. CDR3 DNA sequence: TGTGCCAGCAGCCCTCGCTATAGCTCCTACGAGCAGTACTTC. The variable domain in full, with the rest retrieved from reference TRBV11-2 and TRBJ2-7, is EAGVAQSPRYKIIEKRQSVAFWCNPISGHATLYWYQQILGQGPKLLIQFQNNGVVDDSQLPKDRFSAERLKGVDSTLKIQPAKLEDSAVYLCASSPRYSSYEQYFGPGTRLTVT.

A few counts support this clonotype. The chain employs TRBV24-1 and TRBJ2-7; D may be TRBD1 (5 bases). V lost 5 bases and J 1 base, leaving 14 bases between the germline ends. The CDR3 is made up of 15 amino acids. Germline loops: CDR1 KGHDR, CDR2 SFDVKD. CDR3 sequence reads: CATSAHGRASYEQYF. CDR3 DNA sequence: TGTGCCACCAGTGCCCACGGCAGGGCATCCTACGAGCAGTACTTC.

In this sample, this clonotype turned up once. A clone one base away is much larger, so this may be a read error. The chain recombines TRBV5-1 with TRBJ2-1; 10 bases map to TRBD2. The last part of the DNA fits TRBJ2-7 better; the J call may be wrong. The CDR3 is 15 amino acids. The germline V gene has CDR1 SGHRS and CDR2 YFSETQ. CDR3 region: CASSPGLADYNEQYF. The CDR3 region has the DNA TGCGCCAGCAGCCCAGGACTAGCGGATTACAATGAGCAGTACTTC.

This clonotype has just a few counts. V usage is TRBV5-5 and J usage is TRBJ2-6; unclear D gene. Trimming left V 3 bases short and J 0 bases short, with 10 bases between. The CDR3 has 16 residues. CDR1 is SGHKS, CDR2 YYEKEE, per germline (reference sequence). The CDR3 protein is CASSSSTFSGANVLTF. CDR3 sequence (DNA): TGTGCCAGCAGCTCCTCTACATTCTCTGGGGCCAACGTCCTGACTTTC.

The rearrangement joins TRBV7-9 to TRBJ2-5; D not resolved. CDR1 is SEHNR and CDR2 is FQNEAQ in the germline V gene (reference sequence). The V end was cut by 5 bases, the J end by 4 bases, with 8 bases between. The CDR3 loop spans 12 amino acids. CDR3: CASSALGETQYF. In DNA form, the CDR3 reads TGTGCCAGCAGCGCGCTAGGAGAGACCCAGTACTTC.

The gene calls are TRBV27 and TRBJ2-5; tentatively, D is TRBD2 (7 bases). Germline V gene sequence: CDR1 MNHEY, CDR2 SMNVEV (reference sequence). This CDR3 is built from 15 residues. V was clipped by 6 bases and J by 2 bases, with 16 bases between them. The CDR3 nucleotides read TGTGCCAGCAGCAACAGGGAGGGGACACAAGAGACCCAGTACTTC. Amino acid sequence: CASSNREGTQETQYF.

The V call is TRBV7-2, the J call TRBJ2-1; a possible D gene is TRBD2 (7 bases). Germline V gene sequence: CDR1 SGHTA, CDR2 FQGNSA. This CDR3 spans 16 amino acids. V lost 1 base and J lost 3, with 13 bases in between. For the CDR3, the DNA is TGTGCCAGCAGCTTAGTCGGCGGGGGCGGCTACAATGAGCAGTTCTTC. Amino acid sequence: CASSLVGGGGYNEQFF.

In this sample, this clonotype turned up a few times. The chain links TRBV7-2 to TRBJ2-3; 10 bases are a match to TRBD2. Trimming removed 2 bases from V and 4 bases from J; junction bases left unmatched: 6. The germline CDR1 and CDR2 sequences are SGHTA and FQGNSA. The CDR3 has 16 amino acids. CDR3 region: CASSLNLAGVADTQYF. The CDR3 region has the DNA TGTGCCAGCAGCTTAAATCTAGCGGGAGTAGCAGATACGCAGTATTTT.

The chain employs TRBV9 and TRBJ2-3; D could derive from TRBD1 or TRBD2 (6 bases each). The V end lost 0 bases, the J end lost 1 base, and 15 bases lay between the germline ends. This CDR3 is built from 17 residues. Looked up from germline, CDR1 is SGDLS and CDR2 is YYNGEE. CDR3 sequence (DNA): TGTGCCAGCAGCGTAGAGGGGGGAGCGTCACGCACAGATACGCAGTATTTT. Amino acids: CASSVEGGASRTDTQYF. Drawing the rest from reference TRBV9 and TRBJ2-3, the complete variable domain is DSGVTQTPKHLITATGQRVTLRCSPRSGDLSVYWYQQSLDQGLQFLIQYYNGEERAKGNILERFSAQQFPDLHSELNLSSLELGDSALYFCASSVEGGASRTDTQYFGPGTRLTVL.

This clonotype was counted only a few times. The chain combines TRBV3-1 with TRBJ2-7; 7 bases are a match to TRBD1. The CDR3 consists of 14 residues. Germline CDR1 LGHDT, CDR2 YNNKEL (reference sequence). V was clipped by 2 bases and J by 3 bases; unmatched bases: 4. CDR3 residues: CASSQPRDSYEQYF. CDR3 bases: TGTGCCAGCAGCCAACCCCGGGACAGCTACGAGCAGTACTTC.

J is TRBJ1-1 and V is TRBV6-2 or TRBV6-3; no clear D gene. Trimming took off 2 bases at V and 2 bases at J, with 9 bases between the two ends. Germline CDR1 reads MNHEY; CDR2 reads SVGEGT. The CDR3 has 14 amino acids. The CDR3 sequence is CASSYTTGNTEAFF. In DNA, the CDR3 is TGTGCCAGCAGTTACACAACGGGTAACACTGAAGCTTTCTTT.

On this clonotype itself: Given a much more abundant clone one base away, this may be a read error. The rearrangement links TRBV29-1 to TRBJ2-7, with 7 bases that match TRBD1. The CDR3 spans 15 residues. Per the germline V gene, CDR1 is SQVTM and CDR2 is ANQGSEA. Trimming took 1 base from V and 9 from J; bases not matched to a gene: 15. This chain's CDR3 is CSVEVGNRGERGQYF. CDR3 DNA sequence: TGCAGCGTTGAAGTGGGGAACAGGGGCGAGAGGGGGCAGTACTTC.

This clonotype was detected only a few times. The J gene is TRBJ2-1, the V gene TRBV4-1, with 7 bases identical to TRBD2. The V gene's germline CDR1 is MGHRA and CDR2 YSYEKL. The CDR3 totals 15 residues. V was pared by 8 bases and J by 4 bases, with 11 bases of the junction left unmatched. The CDR3 DNA reads TGCGCCAGCGGCCTAAGCGGGGATGGGTACAATGAGCAGTTCTTC. Translation gives CASGLSGDGYNEQFF.